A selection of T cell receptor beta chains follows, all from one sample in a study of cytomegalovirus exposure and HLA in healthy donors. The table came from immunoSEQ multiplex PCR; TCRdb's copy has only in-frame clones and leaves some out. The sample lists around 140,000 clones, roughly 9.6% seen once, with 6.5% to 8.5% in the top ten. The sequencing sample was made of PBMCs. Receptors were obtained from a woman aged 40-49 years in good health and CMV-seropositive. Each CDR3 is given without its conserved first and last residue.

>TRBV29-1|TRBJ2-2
SVPRLAGGTGELF
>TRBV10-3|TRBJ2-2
AISVRGGNTGELF
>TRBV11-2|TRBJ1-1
ASSFSTASNTEAF
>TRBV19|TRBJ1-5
ASSATDRVLQPQH
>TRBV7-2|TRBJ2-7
ASSGGGAAYYEQY
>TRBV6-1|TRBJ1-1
ASLTRGNTEAF
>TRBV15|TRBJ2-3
ATRPRKGSDTQY
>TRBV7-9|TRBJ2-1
ASRRDLLNEQF
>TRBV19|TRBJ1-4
ASSTRGGQKLF
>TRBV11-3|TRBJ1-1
ASSLDRGSSEAF
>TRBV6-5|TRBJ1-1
ASSYGRETMNTEAF
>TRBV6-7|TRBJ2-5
ASSYSCQGAAQETQY
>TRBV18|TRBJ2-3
ASSTRGVADTQY
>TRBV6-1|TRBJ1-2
VKEGDYGYT
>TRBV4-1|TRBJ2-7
ASSQVMMLQGYEQY
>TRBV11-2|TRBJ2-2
ASSLDPGTGELF
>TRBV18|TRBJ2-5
ASRLAGNLETQY
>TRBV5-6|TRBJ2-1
ASSLYNSNEQF
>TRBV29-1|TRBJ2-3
SVEDRRRGVPDTQY
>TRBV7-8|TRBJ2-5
ASSLQETQY
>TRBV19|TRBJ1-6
ASRGQGRSPLH
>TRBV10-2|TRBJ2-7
ASSPRDRGSVSQY